Sequencing of this T cell receptor (beta chain) was carried out in a study of control samples from healthy donors and cancer patients. CDR3 length: 15 residues. V lost 5 bases to trimming and J lost 0 bases, with 8 bases between them. Looked up from germline, CDR1 is SGHAT and CDR2 is FQNNGV. The table came from immunoSEQ multiplex PCR; TCRdb's copy has only in-frame clones and leaves some out. The table has 13,000 or so clones, roughly three quarters seen once. This TCR came from a male donor with melanoma. This chain uses TRBV11-2 with TRBJ2-6, with D possibly TRBD1 on 5 matching bases. Sequencing used formalin-fixed, paraffin-embedded tissue. The CDR3 spells CASSPQASGANVLTF. CDR3 sequence (DNA): TGTGCCAGCAGCCCACAGGCCTCTGGGGCCAACGTCCTGACTTTC. Combining the CDR3 with reference TRBV11-2 and TRBJ2-6 gives the whole variable domain EAGVAQSPRYKIIEKRQSVAFWCNPISGHATLYWYQQILGQGPKLLIQFQNNGVVDDSQLPKDRFSAERLKGVDSTLKIQPAKLEDSAVYLCASSPQASGANVLTFGAGSRLTVL.